This T cell receptor (beta chain) originates from a study of chemoradiotherapy in HPV16-positive cancers. Study observations and caveats: Candidate HPV-specific clones and E7-related TCR motifs grew in tumor during treatment.

Using immunoSEQ multiplex PCR, the repertoire was profiled, and TCRdb retains in-frame clones only, with some absent. Counted here are nearly 3,500 clones, approximately 91% occurring once; the ten biggest clones make up approximately 5%. The V end lost 1 base, the J end lost 3 bases, and 9 bases lay between the germline ends. The CDR3 extends over 14 amino acids. Germline CDR1 is LNHNV and CDR2 is YYDKDF (reference sequence). Of note for this clone: Its cognate antigen is unknown.

The clonotype comes from a human donor with HPV-associated anogenital cancer. This sequence joins TRBV15 and TRBJ2-5; D ambiguous. The sample in question was tumor tissue, obtained from a patient who underwent chemoradiotherapy. The CDR3 nucleotides read TGTGCCACCAGCAGAGTGGCAGGCGAAGAGACCCAGTACTTC. Translation: CATSRVAGEETQYF.